A selection of T cell receptor beta chains follows, all from one sample in a study of blood T cell repertoires in COVID-19. Assay used: immunoSEQ multiplex PCR; TCRdb lists only in-frame clones, some missing. The table shows about 180,000 clones, with approximately 86% occurring only once. The specimen was peripheral blood. The source of these receptors is a woman in her twenties or thirties with active or convalescent COVID-19. Each CDR3 is given with its conserved first and last residue. A D gene is named only where the DNA matches it firmly. Where a row states a size, it is once, few, many or the class of an expanded clone; other rows omit it.

abundance	len	v_gene	j_gene	d_gene	CDR3nt	CDR3aa
once	17	TRBV27	TRBJ2-1	TRBD2	TGTGCCAGCAGTTTATCTGGGGGACTAGCGGGAGAAAGTGAGCAGTTCTTC	CASSLSGGLAGESEQFF
NA	14	TRBV11-3	TRBJ1-2	NA	TGTGCCAGCAGCTTATCCCAGGGGAGCTATGGCTACACCTTC	CASSLSQGSYGYTF
once	16	TRBV10-2	TRBJ2-7	TRBD2	TGCGCCAGCAGCGCCGGGACTAGCGGGGTGTCCTACGAGCAGTACTTC	CASSAGTSGVSYEQYF
NA	22	TRBV4-1	TRBJ2-1	TRBD2	TGCGCCAGCAGCTCGCGCAGGCGCAGGCGGCAGTCTGGACTAGCGGGAAGCTATGAGCAGTTCTTC	CASSSRRRRRQSGLAGSYEQFF
NA	12	TRBV7-9	TRBJ2-7	NA	TGTGCCAGCAGCGTACTAGGCTACGAGCAGTACTTC	CASSVLGYEQYF
NA	13	TRBV4-2	TRBJ2-7	NA	TGTGCCAGCAGCCAAGATCTGGCCATAAGGCAGTACTTC	CASSQDLAIRQYF
once	16	TRBV6-2/TRBV6-3	TRBJ2-5	TRBD2	TGTGCCAGCAGTCGCCACACCAGCGGGAGCTCGGAGACCCAGTACTTC	CASSRHTSGSSETQYF
few	16	TRBV19	TRBJ1-2	TRBD1	TGTGCCAGTAGCCCCGACAGGGGGCAAACTTACTATGGCTACACCTTC	CASSPDRGQTYYGYTF
NA	12	TRBV11-3	TRBJ1-2	NA	TGTGCCAGCAGCTTAGATCGGGGAGGCTACACCTTC	CASSLDRGGYTF
NA	14	TRBV5-1	TRBJ1-1	NA	TGCGCCAGCAGCTTCAGGGAGGGGAACACTGAAGCTTTCTTT	CASSFREGNTEAFF
NA	14	TRBV18	TRBJ2-7	NA	TGTGCCAGCTCACCTGGCCAGGGCTCCTACGAGCAGTACTTC	CASSPGQGSYEQYF
NA	15	TRBV10-2	TRBJ1-2	TRBD1	TGCGCCAGCAGCCTACAGGGGGTAGCTAACTATGGCTACACCTTC	CASSLQGVANYGYTF
once	15	TRBV6-5	TRBJ1-4	TRBD1	TGTGCCAGCAGTCGACAGGGGGCATCTAATGAAAAACTGTTTTTT	CASSRQGASNEKLFF
NA	13	TRBV11-3	TRBJ1-1	NA	TGTGCCAGCAGCTTAGTCCCACAGGGTAAAGCTTTCTTT	CASSLVPQGKAFF
NA	15	TRBV2	TRBJ2-1	TRBD2	TGTGCCAGCAGCGTTAGCGGGAGGGGGTACAATGAGCAGTTCTTC	CASSVSGRGYNEQFF
NA	15	TRBV5-1	TRBJ1-3	NA	TGCGCCAGCAGCCCCGCGGGGAGACTAGGAGACACCATATATTTT	CASSPAGRLGDTIYF
NA	13	TRBV7-8	TRBJ1-6	TRBD1	TGTGCCAGCTCCCGAGACAGGGGTTCACCCCTCCACTTT	CASSRDRGSPLHF
NA	18	TRBV11-3	TRBJ2-3	TRBD2	TGTGCCAGCAGCTTGGTGACTAGCGGGGGGGCCGGGACAGATACGCAGTATTTT	CASSLVTSGGAGTDTQYF
once	16	TRBV7-2	TRBJ2-1	TRBD1	TGTGCCAGCAGCTTAGCGCAGGGGACAGGGCGTAATGAGCAGTTCTTC	CASSLAQGTGRNEQFF
NA	13	TRBV3-1/TRBV3-2	TRBJ2-7	NA	TGTGCCAGCAGCCAAGCGAGTGGCTACGAGCAGTACTTC	CASSQASGYEQYF
NA	13	TRBV28	TRBJ1-2	NA	TGTGCCAGCAGTTTGCCGGAGCCCTATGGCTACACCTTC	CASSLPEPYGYTF
NA	15	TRBV2	TRBJ2-7	TRBD1	TGTGCCAGCAGGGGGACAGGGGGTAGAGACTACGAGCAGTACTTC	CASRGTGGRDYEQYF
NA	15	TRBV27	TRBJ2-1	NA	TGTGCCAGCAGACTTAGCGCTAGCTCCTACAATGAGCAGTTCTTC	CASRLSASSYNEQFF
once	16	TRBV7-6	TRBJ2-3	TRBD2	TGTGCCAGCAGCCCAGGTACTAGCGGGAGAACAGATACGCAGTATTTT	CASSPGTSGRTDTQYF
NA	13	TRBV27	TRBJ1-1	TRBD1	TGTGCCAGCAGTTATACAGGGGGCACTGAAGCTTTCTTT	CASSYTGGTEAFF
NA	15	TRBV19	TRBJ1-5	TRBD1	TGTGCCAGTAGTACCCCAGGGGGCGGCGGGCAGCCCCAGCATTTT	CASSTPGGGGQPQHF
NA	13	TRBV6-6	TRBJ1-1	NA	TGTGCCAGCAACCTGCAGACAAACACTGAAGCTTTCTTT	CASNLQTNTEAFF
NA	17	TRBV4-1	TRBJ2-2	TRBD2	TGCGCCAGCAGCCAAGGGCGGGGGGGCTTGAACACCGGGGAGCTGTTTTTT	CASSQGRGGLNTGELFF
NA	15	TRBV5-5	TRBJ1-2	NA	TGTGCCAGCAGCTTGGCAAATACAGGGTACTATGGCTACACCTTC	CASSLANTGYYGYTF
many	15	TRBV6-6	TRBJ1-1	TRBD1	TGTGCCAGCAGTTACCCCCACAGGGGTGGGACTGAAGCTTTCTTT	CASSYPHRGGTEAFF
once	17	TRBV5-1	TRBJ1-4	NA	TGCGCCAGCAGTAACAGGGCGTTATCTAAGGCTAATGAAAAACTGTTTTTT	CASSNRALSKANEKLFF
few	13	TRBV2	TRBJ1-1	NA	TGTGCCAGCAGTCCGCAGTCGAACACTGAAGCTTTCTTT	CASSPQSNTEAFF
NA	13	TRBV2	TRBJ1-5	NA	TGTGCCAGCAGGGGGCAGGCGAATCAGCCCCAGCATTTT	CASRGQANQPQHF
NA	14	TRBV9	TRBJ1-2	TRBD1	TGTGCCAGCAGCGTAGGGGACAGGGGGTATGGCTACACCTTC	CASSVGDRGYGYTF
NA	15	TRBV9	TRBJ2-7	TRBD2	TGTGCCAGCAGCGTGGGAGGCGGGACTAGCGACGAGCAGTACTTC	CASSVGGGTSDEQYF
NA	15	TRBV19	TRBJ1-2	TRBD1	TGTGCCAGTAGTATTTTTGGACAGGCTAACTATGGCTACACCTTC	CASSIFGQANYGYTF
NA	14	TRBV5-4	TRBJ2-5	TRBD2	TGTGCCAGCAGCCGTGGACTAGTCGCAGAGACCCAGTACTTC	CASSRGLVAETQYF
NA	11	TRBV11-2	TRBJ1-1	NA	TGTGCCAGCAGCCCGAGCACTGAAGCTTTCTTT	CASSPSTEAFF
NA	16	TRBV4-1	TRBJ1-1	NA	TGCGCCAGCAGCCAAGATGCATTCGAGTTGAACACTGAAGCTTTCTTT	CASSQDAFELNTEAFF
NA	13	TRBV6-5	TRBJ1-5	TRBD1	TGTGCCAGCGGCAGACAGGGGAGTCAGCCCCAGCATTTT	CASGRQGSQPQHF
NA	13	TRBV10-1	TRBJ2-2	NA	TGCGCCAGCAGTGATCGGGGGAGTGGGGAGCTGTTTTTT	CASSDRGSGELFF
NA	15	TRBV27	TRBJ2-1	NA	TGTGCCAGCAGGCTACAGGGCCGCTCCTACAATGAGCAGTTCTTC	CASRLQGRSYNEQFF